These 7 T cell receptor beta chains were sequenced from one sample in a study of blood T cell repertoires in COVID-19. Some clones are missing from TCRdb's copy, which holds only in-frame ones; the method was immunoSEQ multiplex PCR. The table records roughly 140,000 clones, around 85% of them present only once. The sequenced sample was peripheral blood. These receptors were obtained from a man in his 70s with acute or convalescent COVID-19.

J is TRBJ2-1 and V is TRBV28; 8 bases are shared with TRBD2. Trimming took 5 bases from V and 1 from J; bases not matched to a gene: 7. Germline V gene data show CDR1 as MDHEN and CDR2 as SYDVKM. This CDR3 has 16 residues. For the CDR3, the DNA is TGTGCCAGCAGTCCCTCGGGAGGGAGATCCTACAATGAGCAGTTCTTC. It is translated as CASSPSGGRSYNEQFF.

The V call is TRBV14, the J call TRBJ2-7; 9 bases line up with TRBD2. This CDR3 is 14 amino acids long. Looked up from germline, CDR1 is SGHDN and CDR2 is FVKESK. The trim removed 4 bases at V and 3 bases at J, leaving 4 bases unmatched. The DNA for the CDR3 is TGTGCCAGCAGCCGACTAGCGGCGAGCTACGAGCAGTACTTC. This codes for CASSRLAASYEQYF.

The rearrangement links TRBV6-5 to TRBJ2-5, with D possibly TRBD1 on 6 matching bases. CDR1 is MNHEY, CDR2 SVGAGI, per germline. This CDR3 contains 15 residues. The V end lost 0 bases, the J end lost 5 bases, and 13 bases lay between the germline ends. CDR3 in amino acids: CASSYSRGSGETQYF. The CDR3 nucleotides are TGTGCCAGCAGTTACTCGAGGGGGAGTGGTGAGACCCAGTACTTC.

CDR3 in amino acids: CASTGGTGEFWATYEQYF. The DNA of the CDR3 is TGTGCCAGCACCGGTGGGACAGGGGAGTTCTGGGCCACCTACGAGCAGTACTTC. This rearrangement joins TRBV7-9 to TRBJ2-7, with 10 bases matching TRBD1. The CDR3 is 18 amino acids. Germline assignment: CDR1 SEHNR and CDR2 FQNEAQ (reference sequence). The V segment lost 7 bases and the J segment 2 bases; nucleotides outside the gene matches: 17.

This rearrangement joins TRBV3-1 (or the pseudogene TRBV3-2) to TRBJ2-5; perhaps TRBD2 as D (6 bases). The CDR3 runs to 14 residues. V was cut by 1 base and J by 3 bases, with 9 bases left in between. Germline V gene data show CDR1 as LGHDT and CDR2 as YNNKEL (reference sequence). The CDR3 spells CASSQAGVEETQYF. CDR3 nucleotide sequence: TGTGCCAGCAGCCAAGCGGGAGTCGAAGAGACCCAGTACTTC.

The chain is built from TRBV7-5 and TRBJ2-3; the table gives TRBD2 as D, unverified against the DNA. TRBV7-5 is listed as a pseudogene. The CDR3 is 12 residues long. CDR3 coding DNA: TGTGCCAGAAGCTTAGTGCGGAGGGCGCAGTATTTT. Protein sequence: CARSLVRRAQYF.

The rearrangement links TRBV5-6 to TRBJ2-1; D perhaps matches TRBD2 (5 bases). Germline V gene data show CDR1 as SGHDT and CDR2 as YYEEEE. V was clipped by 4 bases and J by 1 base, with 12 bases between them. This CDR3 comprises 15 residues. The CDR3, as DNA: TGTGCCAGCAGCCAAGGGAGCTCGTCCTACAATGAGCAGTTCTTC. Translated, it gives CASSQGSSSYNEQFF.